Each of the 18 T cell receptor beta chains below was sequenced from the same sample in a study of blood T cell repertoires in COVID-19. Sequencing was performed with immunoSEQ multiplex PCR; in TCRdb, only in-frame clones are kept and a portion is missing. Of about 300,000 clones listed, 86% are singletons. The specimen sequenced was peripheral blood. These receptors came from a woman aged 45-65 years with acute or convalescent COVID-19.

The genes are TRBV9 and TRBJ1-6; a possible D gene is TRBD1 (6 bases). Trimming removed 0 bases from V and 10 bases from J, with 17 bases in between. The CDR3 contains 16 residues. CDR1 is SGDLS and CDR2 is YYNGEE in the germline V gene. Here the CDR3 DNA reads TGTGCCAGCAGCGTAGGGGGTCGGGACATGGGGTCACCCCTCCACTTT. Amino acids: CASSVGGRDMGSPLHF.

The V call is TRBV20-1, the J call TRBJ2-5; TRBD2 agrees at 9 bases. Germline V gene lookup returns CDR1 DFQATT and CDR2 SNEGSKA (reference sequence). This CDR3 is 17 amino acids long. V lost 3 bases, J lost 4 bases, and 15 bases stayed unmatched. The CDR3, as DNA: TGCAGTGCTAGTGTCGGGACTAGCAGCTATACCGGAGAGACCCAGTACTTC. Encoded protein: CSASVGTSSYTGETQYF.

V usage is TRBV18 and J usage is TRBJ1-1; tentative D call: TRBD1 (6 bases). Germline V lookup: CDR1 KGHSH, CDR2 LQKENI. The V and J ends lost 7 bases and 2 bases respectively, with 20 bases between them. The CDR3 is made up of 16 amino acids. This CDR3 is CASYQSGAGVNTEAFF. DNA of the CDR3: TGTGCCAGCTATCAATCAGGGGCTGGGGTCAACACTGAAGCTTTCTTT.

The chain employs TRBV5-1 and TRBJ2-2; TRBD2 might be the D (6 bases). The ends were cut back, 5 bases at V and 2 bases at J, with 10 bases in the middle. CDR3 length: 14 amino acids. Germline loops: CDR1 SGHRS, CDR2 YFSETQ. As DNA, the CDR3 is TGCGCCAGCAGGCTAGCGTTAAACACCGGGGAGCTGTTTTTT. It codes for CASRLALNTGELFF. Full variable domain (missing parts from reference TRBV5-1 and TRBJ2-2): KAGVTQTPRYLIKTRGQQVTLSCSPISGHRSVSWYQQTPGQGLQFLFEYFSETQRNKGNFPGRFSGRQFSNSRSEMNVSTLELGDSALYLCASRLALNTGELFFGEGSRLTVL.

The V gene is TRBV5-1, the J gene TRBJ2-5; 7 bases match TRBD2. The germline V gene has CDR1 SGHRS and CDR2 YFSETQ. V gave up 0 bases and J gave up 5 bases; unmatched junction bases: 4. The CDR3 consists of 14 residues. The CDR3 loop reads CASSLAGGMETQYF. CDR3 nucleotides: TGCGCCAGCAGCTTGGCGGGAGGTATGGAGACCCAGTACTTC.

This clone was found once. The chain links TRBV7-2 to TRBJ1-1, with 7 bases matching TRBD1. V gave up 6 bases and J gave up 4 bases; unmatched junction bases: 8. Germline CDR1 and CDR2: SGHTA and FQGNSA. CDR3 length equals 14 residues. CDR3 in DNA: TGTGCCAGCAGTTCGAACAGGGGAAGCACTGAAGCTTTCTTT. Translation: CASSSNRGSTEAFF.

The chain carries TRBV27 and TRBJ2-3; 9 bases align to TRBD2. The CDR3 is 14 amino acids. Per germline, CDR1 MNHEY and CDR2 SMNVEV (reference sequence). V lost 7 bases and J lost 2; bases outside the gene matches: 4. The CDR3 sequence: CASKPSGTTDTQYF. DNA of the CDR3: TGTGCCAGCAAGCCTAGCGGGACCACAGATACGCAGTATTTT.

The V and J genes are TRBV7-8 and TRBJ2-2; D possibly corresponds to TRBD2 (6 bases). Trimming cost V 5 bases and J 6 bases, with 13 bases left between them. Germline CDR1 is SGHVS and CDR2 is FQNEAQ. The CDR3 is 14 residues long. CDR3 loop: CASSHGGRAGELFF. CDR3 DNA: TGTGCCAGCAGCCACGGGGGTCGGGCCGGGGAGCTGTTTTTT.

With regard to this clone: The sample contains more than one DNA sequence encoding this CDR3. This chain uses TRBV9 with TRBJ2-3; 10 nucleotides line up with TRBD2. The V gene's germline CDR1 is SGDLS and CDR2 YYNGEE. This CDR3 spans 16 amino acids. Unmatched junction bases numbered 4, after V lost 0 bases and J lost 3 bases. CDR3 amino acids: CASSVALAGGTDTQYF. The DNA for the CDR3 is TGTGCCAGCAGCGTAGCCTTAGCGGGAGGTACAGATACGCAGTATTTT.

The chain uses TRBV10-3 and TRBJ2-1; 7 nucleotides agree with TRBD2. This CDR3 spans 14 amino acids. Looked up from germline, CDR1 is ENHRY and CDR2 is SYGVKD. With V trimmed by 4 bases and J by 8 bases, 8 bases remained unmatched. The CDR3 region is CAISVGQGGDEQFF. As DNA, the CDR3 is TGTGCCATCAGTGTAGGGCAGGGAGGGGATGAGCAGTTCTTC.

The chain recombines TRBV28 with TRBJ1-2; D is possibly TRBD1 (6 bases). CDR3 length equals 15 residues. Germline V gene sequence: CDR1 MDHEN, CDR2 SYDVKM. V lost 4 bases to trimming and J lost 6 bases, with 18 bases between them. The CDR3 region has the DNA TGTGCCAGCAGTTCCGGGACACGGTCCCTAAATGGCTACACCTTC. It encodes CASSSGTRSLNGYTF.

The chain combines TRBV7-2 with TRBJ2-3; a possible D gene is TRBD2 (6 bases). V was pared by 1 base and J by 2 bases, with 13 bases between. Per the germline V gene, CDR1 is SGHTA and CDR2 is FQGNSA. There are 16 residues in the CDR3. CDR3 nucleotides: TGTGCCAGCAGCTTAGGGCGGAGGGGACTCACAGATACGCAGTATTTT. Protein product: CASSLGRRGLTDTQYF.

The CDR3: CSVGQGTNEKLFF. CDR3 nucleotides: TGCAGCGTGGGCCAGGGAACTAATGAAAAACTGTTTTTT. J is TRBJ1-4 and V is TRBV29-1; D may be TRBD1 (5 bases). The CDR3 covers 13 residues. V lost 6 bases to trimming and J lost 1 base, with 9 bases between them. Per the germline V gene, CDR1 is SQVTM and CDR2 is ANQGSEA.

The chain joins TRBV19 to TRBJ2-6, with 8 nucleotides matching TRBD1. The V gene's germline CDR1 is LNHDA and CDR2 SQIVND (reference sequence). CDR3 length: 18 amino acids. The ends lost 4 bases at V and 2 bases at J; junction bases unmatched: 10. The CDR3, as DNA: TGTGCCAGTAGTAGACAGGGGCGCACCTTGGCTGGGGCCAACGTCCTGACTTTC. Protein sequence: CASSRQGRTLAGANVLTF.

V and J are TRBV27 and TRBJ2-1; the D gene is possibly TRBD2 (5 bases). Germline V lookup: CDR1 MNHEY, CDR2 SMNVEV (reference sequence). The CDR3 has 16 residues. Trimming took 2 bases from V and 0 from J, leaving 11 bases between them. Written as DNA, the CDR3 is TGTGCCAGCAGTTTAATGGACGGAGGCTCCTACAATGAGCAGTTCTTC. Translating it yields CASSLMDGGSYNEQFF.

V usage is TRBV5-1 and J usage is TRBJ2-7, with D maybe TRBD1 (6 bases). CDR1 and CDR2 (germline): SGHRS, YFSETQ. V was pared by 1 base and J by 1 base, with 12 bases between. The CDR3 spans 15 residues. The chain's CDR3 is CASSLYWDKSYEQYF. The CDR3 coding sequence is TGCGCCAGCAGCTTGTACTGGGACAAATCCTACGAGCAGTACTTC.

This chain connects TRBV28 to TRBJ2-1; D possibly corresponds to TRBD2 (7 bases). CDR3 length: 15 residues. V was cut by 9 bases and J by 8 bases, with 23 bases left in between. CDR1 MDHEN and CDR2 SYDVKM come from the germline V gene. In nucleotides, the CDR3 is TGTGCCAGTAAGTGGGCGGGGGCCCCCTTGGATGAGCAGTTCTTC. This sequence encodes CASKWAGAPLDEQFF.

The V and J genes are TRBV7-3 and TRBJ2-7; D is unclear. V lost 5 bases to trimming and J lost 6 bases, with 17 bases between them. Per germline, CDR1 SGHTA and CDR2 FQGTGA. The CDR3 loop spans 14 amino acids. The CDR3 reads CASSPSSGSSEQYF. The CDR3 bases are TGTGCCAGCAGCCCCTCGTCCGGGTCTAGCGAGCAGTACTTC.